The clone carrying this T cell receptor beta chain appeared a few times. Sequencing was performed with immunoSEQ multiplex PCR; in TCRdb, only in-frame clones are kept and a portion is missing. There are about 200,000 clones in the sample; approximately 85% occur only once, and approximately 2.3% lies in the top ten. This CDR3 spans 11 amino acids. Germline values: CDR1 SGHTS, CDR2 YDEGEE. V was shortened by 4 bases and J by 8 bases, with 9 bases between the two germline ends. This sample was included in a study of blood T cell repertoires in COVID-19. Study background: Collection of acute and convalescent COVID-19 samples took place in the United States, Italy and Spain. T cells, B-cell-depleted T cells, or PBMCs provided the cDNA or gDNA that served as material.

Material for sequencing was peripheral blood. The J gene is TRBJ1-2, the V gene TRBV5-8, with no clear D. The TCR was taken from a woman aged 65 to 85 with COVID-19, enrolled during active disease. In DNA form, the CDR3 reads TGTGCCAGCAGCGGGCAACTGGGCTACACCTTC. It codes for CASSGQLGYTF.